What follows are 26 T cell receptor beta chains derived from one specimen sequenced in a study of cytomegalovirus exposure and HLA in healthy donors. PCR involved 60 Vbeta and 13 Jbeta primers. Data came from immunoSEQ multiplex PCR; TCRdb stores just in-frame clones and leaves some out. The sample includes around 71,000 clones, 65% to 70% of them seen just once. The material sequenced was PBMCs. Source of these receptors: a male donor in good health and CMV-seropositive.

The chain carries TRBV6-4 and TRBJ1-1; D gene unclear. The CDR3 spans 14 residues. Trimming shortened V by 5 bases and J by 0 bases, and 10 bases separated the two germline ends. From germline, CDR1 is MRHNA and CDR2 SNTAGT. CDR3 bases: TGTGCCAGCAGTCCCTCCGACATGAACACTGAAGCTTTCTTT. This gives the protein CASSPSDMNTEAFF.

This sequence joins TRBV21-1 and TRBJ1-2. TRBV21-1 is labeled a pseudogene. The CDR3 totals 17 residues. For the CDR3, the DNA is TGTGCCAGCAGCACGGGGCGGGAACGACGGCTTATCTATGGCTACACCTTC. Encoded protein: CASSTGRERRLIYGYTF.

This sequence joins TRBV4-3 and TRBJ1-2, with D maybe TRBD1 (5 bases). V shed 2 bases and J shed 0 bases, with 13 bases lying between them. The CDR3 consists of 16 residues. Germline CDR1 and CDR2: LGHNA and YSLEER. CDR3 amino acids: CASSQLAAGANYGYTF. CDR3 nucleotides: TGCGCCAGCAGCCAACTCGCCGCGGGGGCTAACTATGGCTACACCTTC.

This clone appeared a few times. CDR3 in amino acids: CASSESGGVGQFF. For the CDR3, the DNA is TGCGCCAGCAGTGAGTCGGGGGGGGTGGGGCAGTTCTTC. The chain carries TRBV10-2 and TRBJ2-1; 7 nucleotides match TRBD2. Trimming cost V 0 bases and J 12 bases; bases outside gene matches: 5. CDR3 length: 13 amino acids. The germline V gene encodes CDR1 WSHSY and CDR2 SAAADI.

The gene calls are TRBV2 and TRBJ1-1; 9 nucleotides match TRBD1. The J segment lost 3 bases and the V segment lost 8 bases, leaving 4 bases of the junction unmatched. Germline values: CDR1 SNHLY, CDR2 FYNNEI. This CDR3 is 13 amino acids long. Here the CDR3 reads CASEGQGYTEAFF. The CDR3 DNA reads as TGTGCCAGCGAAGGACAGGGGTACACTGAAGCTTTCTTT.

The chain combines TRBV5-4 with TRBJ2-6; 10 nucleotides match TRBD1. CDR3 length: 15 amino acids. Germline CDR1 and CDR2: SGHNT and YYREEE (reference sequence). The V gene end was trimmed by 9 bases and the J gene end by 2 bases; junction bases not matched to a gene: 5. CDR3 sequence reads: CAIDRGQPGANVLTF. CDR3 bases: TGTGCCATAGACAGGGGGCAACCTGGGGCCAACGTCCTGACTTTC. Together with reference TRBV5-4 and TRBJ2-6, the CDR3 gives the full variable domain: ETGVTQSPTHLIKTRGQQVTLRCSSQSGHNTVSWYQQALGQGPQFIFQYYREEENGRGNFPPRFSGLQFPNYSSELNVNALELDDSALYLCAIDRGQPGANVLTFGAGSRLTVL.

The chain recombines TRBV20-1 with TRBJ1-2, with no clear D. Looked up from germline, CDR1 is DFQATT and CDR2 is SNEGSKA (reference sequence). This CDR3 has 11 amino acids. V shed 5 bases and J shed 3 bases, with 7 bases lying between them. CDR3 loop: CSAVRDYGYTF. The CDR3 coding sequence is TGCAGTGCTGTTAGAGACTATGGCTACACCTTC.

The rearrangement links TRBV30 to TRBJ2-1, with D maybe TRBD1 (5 bases). CDR1 is GTSNPN, CDR2 SVGIG, per germline (reference sequence). V gave up 0 bases and J gave up 10 bases, with 7 bases separating them. This CDR3 contains 11 residues. As DNA, the CDR3 is TGTGCCTGGAGTGTTAAGGGGGAGCAGTTCTTC. The encoded protein is CAWSVKGEQFF.

This clone was seen just once. The rearrangement uses TRBV29-1 and TRBJ1-1; perhaps TRBD1 as D (6 bases). The germline V gene encodes CDR1 SQVTM and CDR2 ANQGSEA. There are 13 residues in the CDR3. V lost 7 bases and J lost 0, with 12 bases in between. This chain's CDR3 is CSGRQALNTEAFF. The CDR3 nucleotides are TGCAGCGGCCGACAGGCCTTGAACACTGAAGCTTTCTTT.

The chain has TRBV11-3 and TRBJ2-7, with TRBD2 matching 10 bases. Germline CDR1 is SGHNT and CDR2 is YENEEA. V gave up 5 bases and J gave up 2 bases; unmatched junction bases: 3. The CDR3 is 14 residues long. CDR3 DNA sequence: TGTGCCAGCAGCCAAGGACTAGCGGCCTACGAGCAGTACTTC. This gives the protein CASSQGLAAYEQYF.

V gene TRBV7-2 combines with J gene TRBJ2-6; 7 bases are a match to TRBD1. This CDR3 is built from 15 residues. Germline CDR1 SGHTA, CDR2 FQGNSA. Trimming removed 5 bases from V and 1 base from J; junction bases left unmatched: 2. DNA for the CDR3: TGTGCCAGCAGCCGACAGGGATCTGGGGCCAACGTCCTGACTTTC. Translated: CASSRQGSGANVLTF.

The chain joins TRBV27 to TRBJ2-7; 11 bases agree with TRBD2. Germline loops: CDR1 MNHEY, CDR2 SMNVEV (reference sequence). Trimming removed 5 bases from V and 3 bases from J; junction bases left unmatched: 6. The CDR3 extends over 15 amino acids. The CDR3 protein is CASSPGLAVVYEQYF. The CDR3 nucleotides read TGTGCCAGCAGTCCGGGACTAGCGGTAGTCTACGAGCAGTACTTC.

This clone was seen only a few times. The rearrangement joins TRBV6-1 to TRBJ1-5, with D tentatively TRBD1 (5 bases). V was cut by 6 bases and J by 6 bases, with 9 bases left in between. The CDR3 has 12 amino acids. Germline loops: CDR1 MNHNS, CDR2 SASEGT. The CDR3 nucleotides are TGTGCCAGCAGGCAGACAGTTCAGCCCCAGCATTTT. It translates to CASRQTVQPQHF.

This clone showed up just a few times. V usage is TRBV5-5 and J usage is TRBJ1-4; 8 nucleotides align to TRBD1. The CDR3 has 15 amino acids. The germline CDR1 and CDR2 sequences are SGHKS and YYEKEE (reference sequence). Trimming took 2 bases from V and 8 from J; bases not matched to a gene: 8. The CDR3 DNA reads TGTGCCAGCAGCTTCTCCCAGGGGGCCTTCGAAAAACTGTTTTTT. This encodes CASSFSQGAFEKLFF.

The chain couples TRBV27 to TRBJ2-3; possibly TRBD1 for D (5 bases). From germline, CDR1 is MNHEY and CDR2 SMNVEV (reference sequence). The V end lost 8 bases, the J end lost 1 base, and 16 bases lay between the germline ends. The CDR3 totals 15 residues. DNA of the CDR3: TGTGCCAGCCCACTGGGGCCAGCCCGCACAGATACGCAGTATTTT. It encodes CASPLGPARTDTQYF.

This chain links TRBV11-3 with TRBJ1-6; unclear D gene. The V and J ends lost 2 bases and 10 bases respectively, with 9 bases between them. The CDR3 loop spans 13 amino acids. Germline CDR1 SGHNT, CDR2 YENEEA. CDR3 sequence reads: CASSLRVGSPLHF. In nucleotides, the CDR3 is TGTGCCAGCAGCTTACGGGTAGGATCACCCCTCCACTTT.

This chain uses TRBV9 with TRBJ1-3; unclear D gene. The V and J ends lost 5 bases and 0 bases respectively, with 9 bases between them. Per the germline V gene, CDR1 is SGDLS and CDR2 is YYNGEE. The CDR3 length is 14 residues. The CDR3 spells CASRESYSGNTIYF. The CDR3 coding sequence is TGTGCCAGCAGAGAGTCTTACTCTGGAAACACCATATATTTT.

The chain combines TRBV10-3 with TRBJ1-3; 9 nucleotides line up with TRBD1. Germline lookup yields CDR1 ENHRY and CDR2 SYGVKD. This CDR3 contains 16 residues. V lost 9 bases and J lost 0; bases outside the gene matches: 9. The CDR3 DNA reads as TGTGCCATGGGGACAGGGCTAAGAAGCTCTGGAAACACCATATATTTT. It encodes CAMGTGLRSSGNTIYF.

To note about this clone: Other DNA variants within this sample encode the same CDR3. V is TRBV19 and J is TRBJ2-7, with TRBD2 matching over 9 bases. This CDR3 has 15 amino acids. V shed 2 bases, J shed 4 bases, and the junction held 6 bases outside the gene matches. The germline CDR1 and CDR2 sequences are LNHDA and SQIVND (reference sequence). Written as DNA, the CDR3 is TGTGCCAGTAGTATACAGGCGGGGGGGCGATACGAGCAGTACTTC. Translating it yields CASSIQAGGRYEQYF.

This clone was seen more than once but under ten times. The V and J genes are TRBV4-1 and TRBJ1-1, with TRBD1 matching 7 bases. Trimming removed 2 bases from V and 8 bases from J; junction bases left unmatched: 11. The CDR3 is made up of 15 amino acids. The V gene's germline CDR1 is MGHRA and CDR2 YSYEKL. DNA for the CDR3: TGCGCCAGCAGCCAAATTACCGGGACAGTCTCCGAAGCTTTCTTT. It yields the protein CASSQITGTVSEAFF.

The chain carries TRBV5-1 and TRBJ1-4, with 7 positions matching TRBD1. The germline CDR1 and CDR2 sequences are SGHRS and YFSETQ. The CDR3 is made up of 15 amino acids. J was trimmed by 7 bases and V by 5 bases; bases with no gene match: 11. This CDR3 is CASSRQGEGSEKLFF. The CDR3 region has the DNA TGCGCCAGCAGTCGGCAGGGGGAAGGGAGTGAAAAACTGTTTTTT.

The table lists this clone with many counts. CDR3 in amino acids: CASSYPEGEGKETQYF. CDR3 coding DNA: TGTGCCAGCAGTTACCCCGAAGGGGAGGGAAAGGAGACCCAGTACTTC. The chain has TRBV6-5 and TRBJ2-5; 7 bases line up with TRBD2. The germline V gene has CDR1 MNHEY and CDR2 SVGAGI. CDR3 size: 16 residues. V dropped 2 bases and J dropped 5; count of bases not matched to a gene: 11.

V is TRBV4-1 and J is TRBJ2-3, with 8 bases identical to TRBD1. V dropped 3 bases and J dropped 2; count of bases not matched to a gene: 10. There are 17 residues in the CDR3. Germline V gene sequence: CDR1 MGHRA, CDR2 YSYEKL. The CDR3 reads CASSHPPGRGPTDTQYF. The CDR3 bases are TGCGCCAGCAGCCACCCTCCCGGCAGGGGGCCCACAGATACGCAGTATTTT.

The V and J genes are TRBV7-9 and TRBJ1-6; 9 nucleotides align to TRBD1. Germline CDR1 is SEHNR and CDR2 is FQNEAQ (reference sequence). V trimming: 4 bases; J trimming: 10 bases; junction bases outside the gene matches: 17. The CDR3 loop spans 18 amino acids. The CDR3 DNA reads as TGTGCCAGCAGCTCCCCAAGGAGAACAGGGGGCGCGGGCTCACCCCTCCACTTT. As protein: CASSSPRRTGGAGSPLHF.

This clone has just a few counts. The V call is TRBV11-2, the J call TRBJ2-7, with D possibly being TRBD2 (6 bases). Trimming pared 5 bases from V and 2 bases from J, leaving 10 bases between. This CDR3 is 13 amino acids long. Per germline, CDR1 SGHAT and CDR2 FQNNGV. DNA for the CDR3: TGTGCCAGCAGCCTGTCGGGGGCCTACGAGCAGTACTTC. Translated, it gives CASSLSGAYEQYF.

V is TRBV19 and J is TRBJ2-2; 8 nucleotides match TRBD2. V shed 7 bases and J 5 bases; nucleotides not matched to a gene: 6. The V gene's germline CDR1 is LNHDA and CDR2 SQIVND (reference sequence). The CDR3 runs 14 residues. The CDR3: CASIFSGNTGELFF. The CDR3 bases are TGTGCCAGTATATTTAGCGGGAATACCGGGGAGCTGTTTTTT.